Included here is one TCR beta chain sequence, with context. This sample is part of a study of T cell responses to AZD1222 COVID-19 vaccine. Germline CDR1 is SGHAT and CDR2 is FQDESV (reference sequence). The length of the CDR3 is 15 residues. V was clipped by 9 bases and J by 0 bases, with 17 bases between them. The method was immunoSEQ multiplex PCR; TCRdb's version includes in-frame clones alone and lacks a portion of them. This sample carries approximately 76,000 clones, roughly 85% of them seen once, and the ten largest clones take about 3%. Sequences were derived from peripheral blood, sampled on day 0 of AZD1222 vaccination. The rearrangement joins TRBV11-1 to TRBJ1-1; a weak D match, TRBD1 (5 bases). The sequence came from an adult in good health. The chain's CDR3 is CASSQSRDMNTEAFF. The CDR3 region has the DNA TGTGCCAGTAGCCAGTCCAGGGATATGAACACTGAAGCTTTCTTT.